Below are 22 T cell receptor beta chains sequenced from a single sample in a study of T-cell memory formation after mild COVID-19. Each CDR3 protein gets one entry after TCRdb re-called the 5' RACE reads with MiXCR. The sample holds 280,000 or so distinct CDR3 sequences, around 8% seen once. The sample taken for sequencing was PBMCs or a T cell subset sorted from them (not recorded which). The receptors originated from a man between 18 and 29 years old who had mild COVID-19 (a few samples of this study predate the infection). Cell type and time point are not known.

J is TRBJ1-2 and V is TRBV5-4, with 10 nucleotides matching TRBD1. The CDR3 sequence is 16 residues long. Looked up from germline, CDR1 is SGHNT and CDR2 is YYREEE (reference sequence). J was trimmed by 6 bases and V by 4 bases; bases with no gene match: 12. CDR3 DNA: TGTGCCAGCAGCGTCTGGACCGGGACAGGGGAGGATGGCTACACCTTC. It specifies CASSVWTGTGEDGYTF.

A few counts support this clonotype. The chain links TRBV6-5 to TRBJ1-6, with a possible D match to TRBD1 (6 bases). The germline V gene has CDR1 MNHEY and CDR2 SVGAGI. The germline V and J ends were trimmed by 2 bases and 9 bases, with 11 bases remaining between them. The CDR3 contains 14 residues. The CDR3 DNA reads TGTGCCAGCAGTTACGAGGGGGGCTTTTCACCCCTCCACTTT. Translation: CASSYEGGFSPLHF.

The V gene is TRBV6-5, the J gene TRBJ1-2; D is uncertain. This CDR3 is built from 13 residues. Trimming pared 2 bases from V and 4 bases from J, leaving 8 bases between. CDR1 is MNHEY and CDR2 is SVGAGI in the germline V gene. CDR3 in DNA: TGTGCCAGCAGTTACGGGAGTAGCTATGGCTACACCTTC. Encoded protein: CASSYGSSYGYTF.

In nucleotides, the CDR3 is TGTGCCAGCAGCAACCCCGGGGAGACCCAGTACTTC. This codes for CASSNPGETQYF. The chain recombines TRBV7-9 with TRBJ2-5; D gene ambiguous. The CDR3 is made up of 12 amino acids. V was pared by 5 bases and J by 5 bases, with 9 bases between. The germline CDR1 and CDR2 sequences are SEHNR and FQNEAQ (reference sequence).

This clonotype was detected only a few times. The CDR3 coding sequence is TGTGCCAGCAGAGCCATAGGGGAGCAGTATTTT. It specifies CASRAIGEQYF. This chain links TRBV6-1 with TRBJ2-3; perhaps TRBD1 as D (5 bases). V was shortened by 6 bases and J by 11 bases, with 12 bases between the two germline ends. Germline V lookup: CDR1 MNHNS, CDR2 SASEGT. This CDR3 region has 11 residues.

V and J are TRBV19 and TRBJ1-5; D is uncertain. The CDR3 sequence is 13 residues long. From germline, CDR1 is LNHDA and CDR2 SQIVND (reference sequence). Trimming pared 5 bases from V and 7 bases from J, leaving 12 bases between. The CDR3 loop reads CASSSEGIQPQHF. Here the CDR3 DNA reads TGTGCCAGTAGTTCGGAAGGGATCCAGCCCCAGCATTTT.

The gene calls are TRBV7-6 and TRBJ1-1; D remains ambiguous. Trimming shortened V by 5 bases and J by 2 bases, and 9 bases separated the two germline ends. The germline V gene encodes CDR1 SGHVS and CDR2 FNYEAQ. The CDR3 extends over 13 amino acids. The CDR3 reads CASSKDHNTEAFF. CDR3 DNA: TGTGCCAGCAGCAAAGACCATAACACTGAAGCTTTCTTT. Full variable domain (missing parts from reference TRBV7-6 and TRBJ1-1): GAGVSQSPRYKVTKRGQDVALRCDPISGHVSLYWYRQALGQGPEFLTYFNYEAQQDKSGLPNDRFSAERPEGSISTLTIQRTEQRDSAMYRCASSKDHNTEAFFGQGTRLTVV.

This clonotype was seen more than once but under ten times. The gene calls are TRBV5-6 and TRBJ2-1; 11 nucleotides agree with TRBD2. CDR1 SGHDT and CDR2 YYEEEE come from the germline V gene. This CDR3 region has 16 residues. With 4 bases clipped from V and 7 bases from J, the junction kept 10 bases outside the gene matches. The CDR3 loop reads CASSLSLAGAFNEQFF. The CDR3 nucleotides read TGTGCCAGCAGCCTATCACTAGCGGGGGCCTTTAATGAGCAGTTCTTC.

The V and J genes are TRBV20-1 and TRBJ1-1; D unclear. The CDR3 length is 14 residues. Looked up from germline, CDR1 is DFQATT and CDR2 is SNEGSKA (reference sequence). Between the trimmed V and J ends, which lost 6 bases and 4 bases, there was a span of 18 bases. The CDR3 sequence: CSAPMVRDGTEAFF. DNA for the CDR3: TGCAGTGCCCCGATGGTGAGGGATGGCACTGAAGCTTTCTTT.

The chain combines TRBV20-1 with TRBJ1-2; perhaps TRBD1 as D (5 bases). The CDR3 consists of 16 residues. Germline loops: CDR1 DFQATT, CDR2 SNEGSKA (reference sequence). CDR3 sequence reads: CRVTESRDRYNYGYTF. The CDR3 DNA sequence: TGCAGAGTCACCGAAAGTCGGGACCGATACAATTATGGCTACACCTTC.

In its sample, this clonotype was seen many times. The chain couples TRBV6-5 to TRBJ1-2; D is undetermined. Looked up from germline, CDR1 is MNHEY and CDR2 is SVGAGI. V was clipped by 6 bases and J by 3 bases, with 11 bases between them. The CDR3 is made up of 13 amino acids. The CDR3 DNA is TGTGCCAGCAGCCCCGGCGGGGACTATGGCTACACCTTC. Translating it yields CASSPGGDYGYTF.

The chain carries TRBV7-6 and TRBJ2-7; 8 nucleotides match TRBD1. The CDR3 runs to 16 residues. The germline CDR1 and CDR2 sequences are SGHVS and FNYEAQ. J was trimmed by 4 bases and V by 5 bases; bases with no gene match: 13. The CDR3 DNA reads as TGTGCCAGCAGCCCGCGGACAGGGACAACAGAATACGAGCAGTACTTC. It translates to CASSPRTGTTEYEQYF.

This clonotype was seen a handful of times. The chain couples TRBV7-3 to TRBJ2-7; 9 bases are a match to TRBD1. Per germline, CDR1 SGHTA and CDR2 FQGTGA. Trimming removed 5 bases from V and 6 bases from J; junction bases left unmatched: 5. The CDR3 consists of 13 residues. The CDR3 here is CASSRDRDSEQYF. The CDR3 bases are TGTGCCAGCAGCCGGGACAGGGATAGCGAGCAGTACTTC.

In its sample, this clonotype was seen a few times. This chain joins TRBV20-1 and TRBJ1-4, with D possibly matching TRBD1 (6 bases). V lost 8 bases and J lost 0, with 16 bases in between. Germline V lookup: CDR1 DFQATT, CDR2 SNEGSKA (reference sequence). The CDR3 sequence is 15 residues long. CDR3 coding DNA: TGCAGTCAAAGGAGGGGGGCCGCAACTAATGAAAAACTGTTTTTT. Translation gives CSQRRGAATNEKLFF.

This clonotype was found a few times. V is TRBV5-1 and J is TRBJ2-3; TRBD2 aligns across 9 bases. The CDR3 extends over 16 amino acids. Germline loops: CDR1 SGHRS, CDR2 YFSETQ. Trimming took 0 bases from V and 4 from J; bases not matched to a gene: 6. CDR3 amino acids: CASSLDGRGGPDTQYF. CDR3 sequence (DNA): TGCGCCAGCAGCTTGGATGGGCGGGGGGGCCCAGATACGCAGTATTTT.

This clonotype came up a few times. This chain connects TRBV2 to TRBJ2-1, with 7 bases lining up with TRBD1. Germline CDR1 SNHLY, CDR2 FYNNEI. Germline trimming cut 7 bases from V and 7 bases from J; bases unmatched to any gene: 4. The CDR3 loop spans 12 amino acids. The CDR3 region has the DNA TGTGCCAGCAACAGGGGACCAAATGAGCAGTTCTTC. This encodes CASNRGPNEQFF. The full variable domain, rest sourced from reference TRBV2 and TRBJ2-1, is EPEVTQTPSHQVTQMGQEVILRCVPISNHLYFYWYRQILGQKVEFLVSFYNNEISEKSEIFDDQFSVERPDGSNFTLKIRSTKLEDSAMYFCASNRGPNEQFFGPGTRLTVL.

The rearrangement uses TRBV7-2 and TRBJ1-6; D might be TRBD1 (5 bases). V was shortened by 5 bases and J by 14 bases, with 10 bases between the two germline ends. Per germline, CDR1 SGHTA and CDR2 FQGNSA. The CDR3 loop spans 11 amino acids. CDR3 loop: CASSQGATLHF. The CDR3 region has the DNA TGTGCCAGCAGCCAAGGGGCGACCCTCCACTTT.

The CDR3 spells CATSERDLEQFF. The CDR3 nucleotides are TGTGCCACCAGTGAACGGGATCTTGAGCAGTTCTTC. This rearrangement joins TRBV24-1 to TRBJ2-1; possible D gene TRBD2, 5 bases. The CDR3 runs 12 residues. Germline-derived CDR1 and CDR2 are KGHDR and SFDVKD. V was shortened by 4 bases and J by 9 bases, with 9 bases between the two germline ends.

This clonotype came up many times. This chain connects TRBV4-3 to TRBJ1-2, with D possibly matching TRBD1 (5 bases). Trimming removed 4 bases from V and 5 bases from J, with 14 bases in between. CDR1 is LGHNA, CDR2 YSLEER, per germline. CDR3 length: 14 amino acids. CDR3 residues: CASSLRWGAYGYTF. The CDR3 DNA reads as TGCGCCAGCAGCCTAAGATGGGGCGCGTATGGCTACACCTTC.

The rearrangement joins TRBV7-9 to TRBJ2-6, with a tentative D call TRBD2 (5 bases). CDR1 and CDR2 from the germline V gene are SEHNR and FQNEAQ (reference sequence). The CDR3 sequence is 15 residues long. V was pared by 7 bases and J by 0 bases, with 10 bases between. The chain's CDR3 is CASTDGNSGANVLTF. The CDR3 DNA reads as TGTGCCAGCACGGACGGGAACTCTGGGGCCAACGTCCTGACTTTC.

This clonotype was picked up a small number of times. The chain combines TRBV6-5 with TRBJ2-7; D is perhaps TRBD1 (6 bases). This CDR3 region has 13 residues. V was pared by 7 bases and J by 0 bases, with 10 bases between. The germline CDR1 and CDR2 sequences are MNHEY and SVGAGI. CDR3 amino acids: CASTGASSYEQYF. The CDR3 bases are TGTGCCAGCACAGGGGCCAGCTCCTACGAGCAGTACTTC.

This clonotype showed up just a few times. This chain links TRBV24-1 with TRBJ2-1; perhaps TRBD1 as D (6 bases). Germline CDR1 and CDR2: KGHDR and SFDVKD. Deletions cut 7 bases from V and 9 bases from J, with 15 bases between. The CDR3 is 13 amino acids. CDR3 residues: CATRSQGPGEQFF. The CDR3 nucleotides read TGTGCCACCAGATCTCAGGGGCCGGGTGAGCAGTTCTTC.